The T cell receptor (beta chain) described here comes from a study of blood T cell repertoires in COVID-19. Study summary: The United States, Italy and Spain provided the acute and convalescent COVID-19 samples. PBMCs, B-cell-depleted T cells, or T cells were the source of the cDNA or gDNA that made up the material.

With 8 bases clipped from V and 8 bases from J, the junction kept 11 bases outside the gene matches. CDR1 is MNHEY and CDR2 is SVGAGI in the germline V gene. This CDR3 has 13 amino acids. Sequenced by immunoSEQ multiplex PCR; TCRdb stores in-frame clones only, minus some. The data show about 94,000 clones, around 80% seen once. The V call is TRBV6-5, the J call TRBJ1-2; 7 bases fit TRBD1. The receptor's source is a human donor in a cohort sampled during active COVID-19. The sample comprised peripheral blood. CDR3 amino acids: CASGSGRGNGYTF. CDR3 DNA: TGTGCCAGCGGTTCGGGCAGGGGGAACGGCTACACCTTC.